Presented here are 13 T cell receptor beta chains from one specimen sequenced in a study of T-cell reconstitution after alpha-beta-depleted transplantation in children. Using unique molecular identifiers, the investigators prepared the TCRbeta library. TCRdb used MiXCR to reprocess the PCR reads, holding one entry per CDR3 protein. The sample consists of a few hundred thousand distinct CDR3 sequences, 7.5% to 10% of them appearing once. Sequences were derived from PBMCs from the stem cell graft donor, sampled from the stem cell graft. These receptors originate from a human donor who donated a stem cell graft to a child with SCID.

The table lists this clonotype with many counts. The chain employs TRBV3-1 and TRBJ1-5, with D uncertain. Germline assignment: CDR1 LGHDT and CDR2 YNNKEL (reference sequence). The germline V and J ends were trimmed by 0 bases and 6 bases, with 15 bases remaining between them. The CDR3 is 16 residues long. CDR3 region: CASSQDRPHSGQPQHF. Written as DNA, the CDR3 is TGTGCCAGCAGCCAAGATAGGCCCCACAGCGGTCAGCCCCAGCATTTT.

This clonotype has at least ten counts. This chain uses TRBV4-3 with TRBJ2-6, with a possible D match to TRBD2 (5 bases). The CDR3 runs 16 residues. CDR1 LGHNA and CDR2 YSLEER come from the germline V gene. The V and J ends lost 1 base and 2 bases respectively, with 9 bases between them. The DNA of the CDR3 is TGCGCCAGCAGCCAAGTACGGGGAACTGGGGCCAACGTCCTGACTTTC. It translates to CASSQVRGTGANVLTF.

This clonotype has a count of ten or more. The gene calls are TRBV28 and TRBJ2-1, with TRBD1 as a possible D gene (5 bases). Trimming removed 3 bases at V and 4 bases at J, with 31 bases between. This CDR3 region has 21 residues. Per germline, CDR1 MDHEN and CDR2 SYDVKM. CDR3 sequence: CASSFLGESDTQALIYNEQFF. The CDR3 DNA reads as TGTGCCAGCAGTTTCTTAGGGGAATCGGACACCCAAGCCCTTATTTACAATGAGCAGTTCTTC.

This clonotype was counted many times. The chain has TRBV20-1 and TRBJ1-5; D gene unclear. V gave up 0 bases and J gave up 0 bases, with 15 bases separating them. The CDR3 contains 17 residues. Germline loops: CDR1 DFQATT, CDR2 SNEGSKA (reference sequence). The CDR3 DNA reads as TGCAGTGCTAGAGATCCCGAGTCTGGGGATAGCAATCAGCCCCAGCATTTT. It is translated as CSARDPESGDSNQPQHF.

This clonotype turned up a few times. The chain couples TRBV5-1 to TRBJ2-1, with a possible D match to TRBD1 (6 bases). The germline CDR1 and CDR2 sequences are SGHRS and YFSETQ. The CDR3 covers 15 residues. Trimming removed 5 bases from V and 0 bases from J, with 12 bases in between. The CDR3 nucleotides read TGCGCCAGCAGTGGGGGACAAAGCTCCTACAATGAGCAGTTCTTC. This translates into CASSGGQSSYNEQFF.

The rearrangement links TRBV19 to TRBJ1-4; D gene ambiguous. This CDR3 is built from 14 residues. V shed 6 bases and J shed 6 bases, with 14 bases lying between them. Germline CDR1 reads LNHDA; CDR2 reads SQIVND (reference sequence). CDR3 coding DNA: TGTGCCAGTAGCCACGTCTGGGGAGATGAAAAACTGTTTTTT. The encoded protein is CASSHVWGDEKLFF.

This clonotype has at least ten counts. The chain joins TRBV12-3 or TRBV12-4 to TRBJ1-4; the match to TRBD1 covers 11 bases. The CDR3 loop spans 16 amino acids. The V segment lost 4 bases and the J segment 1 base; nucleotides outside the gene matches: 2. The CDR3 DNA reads TGTGCCAGCAGTTGGGACAGGGGGATAACTAATGAAAAACTGTTTTTT. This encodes CASSWDRGITNEKLFF.

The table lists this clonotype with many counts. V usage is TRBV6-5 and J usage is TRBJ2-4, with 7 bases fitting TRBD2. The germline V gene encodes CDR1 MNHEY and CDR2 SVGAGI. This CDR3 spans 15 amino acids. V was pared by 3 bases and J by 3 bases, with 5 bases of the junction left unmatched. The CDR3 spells CASSYNRDYKNIQYF. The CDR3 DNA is TGTGCCAGCAGTTATAACCGGGACTACAAAAACATTCAGTACTTC.

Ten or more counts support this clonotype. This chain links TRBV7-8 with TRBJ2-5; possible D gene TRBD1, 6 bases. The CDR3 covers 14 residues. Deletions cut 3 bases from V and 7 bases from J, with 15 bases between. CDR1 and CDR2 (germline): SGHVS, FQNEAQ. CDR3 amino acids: CASSFSGTPGTQYF. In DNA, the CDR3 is TGTGCCAGCAGCTTTTCTGGGACACCCGGGACCCAGTACTTC.

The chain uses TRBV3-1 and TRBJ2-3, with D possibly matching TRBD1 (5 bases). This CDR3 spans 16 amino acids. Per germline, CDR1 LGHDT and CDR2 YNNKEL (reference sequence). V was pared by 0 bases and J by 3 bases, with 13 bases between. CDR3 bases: TGTGCCAGCAGCCAAGATAAGGGGATGAGGACAGATACGCAGTATTTT. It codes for CASSQDKGMRTDTQYF.

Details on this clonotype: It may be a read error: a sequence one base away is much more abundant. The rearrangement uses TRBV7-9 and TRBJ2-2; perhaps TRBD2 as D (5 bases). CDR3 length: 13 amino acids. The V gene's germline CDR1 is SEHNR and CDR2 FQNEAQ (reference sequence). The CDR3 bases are TGTGCCAGCAGCTATGGTTACACCGGGGAGCTGTCTTTT. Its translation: CASSYGYTGELSF.

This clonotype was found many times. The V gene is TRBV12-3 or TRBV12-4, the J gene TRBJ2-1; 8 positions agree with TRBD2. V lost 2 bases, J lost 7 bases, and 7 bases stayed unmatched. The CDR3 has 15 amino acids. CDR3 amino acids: CASSLRGGAENEQFF. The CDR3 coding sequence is TGTGCCAGCAGTTTACGGGGGGGCGCGGAGAATGAGCAGTTCTTC.

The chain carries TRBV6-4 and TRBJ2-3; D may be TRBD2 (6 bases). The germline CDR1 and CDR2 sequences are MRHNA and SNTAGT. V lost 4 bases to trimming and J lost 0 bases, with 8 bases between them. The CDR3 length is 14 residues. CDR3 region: CASSAAGSTDTQYF. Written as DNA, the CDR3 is TGTGCCAGCAGTGCCGCGGGGAGCACAGATACGCAGTATTTT.